This is a list of T cell receptor beta chains from one sample in a study of low-dose radiotherapy and immunotherapy resistance in tumors. Using its own MiXCR run on the reads, TCRdb lists one record per CDR3 protein. The sample holds 45,000 or so distinct CDR3 sequences; 25% are singletons and the top ten take around 9.1%. This specimen consisted of PBMCs, obtained after low-dose radiotherapy plus immunotherapy. These receptors were taken from a male donor with prostate cancer. The CDR3 runs from the conserved cysteine through the conserved F or W. D genes are given only for firm matches. The size of a clone is reported for some rows only, either as once, few or many, or as a class for expanded clones.

J gene: TRBJ2-1
D gene: TRBD1
V gene: TRBV6-5
clone size: many
CDR3 length: 16
CDR3 protein: CASRKGQVSSYNEQFF
CDR3 DNA: TGTGCCAGCAGAAAGGGACAGGTGAGCTCCTACAATGAGCAGTTCTTC

J gene: TRBJ1-1
D gene: -
V gene: TRBV19
clone size: many
CDR3 length: 13
CDR3 protein: CASSILTDTEAFF
CDR3 DNA: TGTGCCAGTAGTATTCTCACTGACACTGAAGCTTTCTTT

J gene: TRBJ1-6
D gene: -
V gene: TRBV5-6
clone size: -
CDR3 length: 15
CDR3 protein: CASRRENAYNSPLHF
CDR3 DNA: TGTGCCAGCAGAAGGGAGAACGCCTATAATTCACCCCTCCACTTT

J gene: TRBJ2-7
D gene: TRBD2
V gene: TRBV30
clone size: -
CDR3 length: 13
CDR3 protein: CAWTGSGRYEQYF
CDR3 DNA: TGTGCCTGGACGGGTAGCGGGAGGTACGAGCAGTACTTC

J gene: TRBJ1-5
D gene: -
V gene: TRBV27
clone size: -
CDR3 length: 17
CDR3 protein: CASSLPPAGYSNQPQHF
CDR3 DNA: TGTGCCAGCAGTTTACCCCCGGCGGGGTATAGCAATCAGCCCCAGCATTTT

J gene: TRBJ2-7
D gene: TRBD1
V gene: TRBV7-8
clone size: many
CDR3 length: 14
CDR3 protein: CASSYQTGGSEQYF
CDR3 DNA: TGTGCCAGCAGCTATCAGACAGGGGGAAGCGAGCAGTACTTC

J gene: TRBJ2-7
D gene: TRBD1
V gene: TRBV18
clone size: -
CDR3 length: 15
CDR3 protein: CASSPPTGERYEQYF
CDR3 DNA: TGTGCCAGCTCACCACCAACAGGGGAACGCTACGAGCAGTACTTC

J gene: TRBJ2-7
D gene: -
V gene: TRBV28
clone size: many
CDR3 length: 11
CDR3 protein: CASDASGEQYF
CDR3 DNA: TGTGCCAGCGACGCCTCTGGGGAGCAGTACTTC

J gene: TRBJ2-3
D gene: -
V gene: TRBV21-1
clone size: -
CDR3 length: 16
CDR3 protein: CASSKGLAGSTDTQYF
CDR3 DNA: TGTGCCAGCAGCAAAGGACTAGCGGGTAGCACAGATACGCAGTATTTT

J gene: TRBJ2-5
D gene: TRBD2
V gene: TRBV14
clone size: many
CDR3 length: 17
CDR3 protein: CASSQGTSGGTQETQYF
CDR3 DNA: TGTGCCAGCAGCCAAGGGACTAGCGGGGGAACACAAGAGACCCAGTACTTC

J gene: TRBJ1-1
D gene: -
V gene: TRBV6-4
clone size: -
CDR3 length: 14
CDR3 protein: CASSDLQGGAEAFF
CDR3 DNA: TGTGCCAGCAGTGACTTACAGGGAGGGGCTGAAGCTTTCTTT

J gene: TRBJ2-5
D gene: TRBD2
V gene: TRBV20-1
clone size: many
CDR3 length: 13
CDR3 protein: CSASSGRVGAQYF
CDR3 DNA: TGCAGTGCTAGTAGCGGGAGGGTCGGGGCCCAGTACTTC

J gene: TRBJ2-1
D gene: -
V gene: TRBV6-2/TRBV6-3
clone size: many
CDR3 length: 14
CDR3 protein: CASRASGGGDEQFF
CDR3 DNA: TGTGCCAGCAGGGCTAGCGGAGGGGGGGATGAGCAGTTCTTC

J gene: TRBJ2-7
D gene: TRBD2
V gene: TRBV19
clone size: many
CDR3 length: 14
CDR3 protein: CASSPGGIPYEQYF
CDR3 DNA: TGTGCCAGTAGTCCGGGAGGGATCCCCTACGAGCAGTACTTC

J gene: TRBJ2-1
D gene: -
V gene: TRBV5-1
clone size: few
CDR3 length: 15
CDR3 protein: CASSLSLSSYNEQFF
CDR3 DNA: TGCGCCAGCAGCTTATCTCTGAGCTCCTACAATGAGCAGTTCTTC

J gene: TRBJ2-7
D gene: -
V gene: TRBV5-1
clone size: -
CDR3 length: 12
CDR3 protein: CASSLTIIEQYF
CDR3 DNA: TGCGCCAGCAGCTTGACTATCATTGAGCAGTACTTC

J gene: TRBJ2-1
D gene: -
V gene: TRBV7-7
clone size: many
CDR3 length: 13
CDR3 protein: CASSFTATHEQFF
CDR3 DNA: TGTGCCAGCAGCTTTACAGCGACCCATGAGCAGTTCTTC

J gene: TRBJ2-5
D gene: TRBD1
V gene: TRBV19
clone size: many
CDR3 length: 19
CDR3 protein: CASSIDSQMEDREKETQYF
CDR3 DNA: TGTGCCAGTAGTATAGATTCTCAGATGGAGGACAGGGAGAAAGAGACCCAGTACTTC

J gene: TRBJ2-1
D gene: TRBD2
V gene: TRBV7-6
clone size: -
CDR3 length: 16
CDR3 protein: CASSSTPRGGSYEQFF
CDR3 DNA: TGTGCCAGCAGCTCAACACCCCGGGGGGGGAGCTATGAGCAGTTCTTC

J gene: TRBJ1-1
D gene: -
V gene: TRBV15
clone size: -
CDR3 length: 14
CDR3 protein: CATSGRPGNTEAFF
CDR3 DNA: TGTGCCACCAGCGGCAGACCGGGGAACACTGAAGCTTTCTTT

J gene: TRBJ2-3
D gene: -
V gene: TRBV28
clone size: many
CDR3 length: 14
CDR3 protein: CASSLVQAGGTQYF
CDR3 DNA: TGTGCCAGCAGTTTAGTTCAGGCCGGCGGTACGCAGTATTTT

J gene: TRBJ1-3
D gene: -
V gene: TRBV20-1
clone size: many
CDR3 length: 14
CDR3 protein: CSAGGQLVGNTIYF
CDR3 DNA: TGCAGTGCTGGTGGACAGCTAGTTGGAAACACCATATATTTT

J gene: TRBJ1-1
D gene: -
V gene: TRBV5-1
clone size: many
CDR3 length: 13
CDR3 protein: CASSRIGEVEAFF
CDR3 DNA: TGCGCCAGCAGCCGGATAGGGGAGGTTGAAGCTTTCTTT

J gene: TRBJ1-3
D gene: -
V gene: TRBV3-1
clone size: many
CDR3 length: 15
CDR3 protein: CASSQGAFSGNTIYF
CDR3 DNA: TGTGCCAGCAGCCAAGGGGCGTTTTCTGGAAACACCATATATTTT

J gene: TRBJ2-7
D gene: TRBD2
V gene: TRBV6-2/TRBV6-3
clone size: -
CDR3 length: 16
CDR3 protein: CASSYSMASGSYEQYF
CDR3 DNA: TGTGCCAGCAGTTACTCGATGGCTAGCGGGTCCTACGAGCAGTACTTC

J gene: TRBJ2-3
D gene: -
V gene: TRBV7-3
clone size: many
CDR3 length: 15
CDR3 protein: CASSLTPSSTDTQYF
CDR3 DNA: TGTGCCAGCAGCTTAACCCCCAGCAGCACAGATACGCAGTATTTT

J gene: TRBJ2-2
D gene: -
V gene: TRBV18
clone size: -
CDR3 length: 18
CDR3 protein: CASSPRPIALRHTGELFF
CDR3 DNA: TGTGCCAGCTCACCACGGCCTATAGCGCTAAGACACACCGGGGAGCTGTTTTTT

J gene: TRBJ2-4
D gene: -
V gene: TRBV18
clone size: -
CDR3 length: 13
CDR3 protein: CASSPPSKNIQYF
CDR3 DNA: TGTGCCAGCTCACCACCCAGCAAAAACATTCAGTACTTC

J gene: TRBJ1-5
D gene: -
V gene: TRBV19
clone size: many
CDR3 length: 15
CDR3 protein: CASSIDSRGAQPQHF
CDR3 DNA: TGTGCCAGTAGTATAGATTCCAGGGGTGCGCAGCCCCAGCATTTT

J gene: TRBJ1-2
D gene: TRBD1
V gene: TRBV18
clone size: many
CDR3 length: 13
CDR3 protein: CASATGANYGYTF
CDR3 DNA: TGTGCCAGCGCGACAGGGGCGAACTATGGCTACACCTTC

J gene: TRBJ2-7
D gene: -
V gene: TRBV5-1
clone size: many
CDR3 length: 14
CDR3 protein: CASSTLQGRHEQYF
CDR3 DNA: TGCGCCAGCAGCACTTTACAGGGAAGGCACGAGCAGTACTTC

J gene: TRBJ2-5
D gene: -
V gene: TRBV5-4
clone size: medium-sized
CDR3 length: 13
CDR3 protein: CASSLDRPETQYF
CDR3 DNA: TGTGCCAGCAGCTTGGACAGGCCGGAGACCCAGTACTTC

J gene: TRBJ2-7
D gene: -
V gene: TRBV21-1
clone size: few
CDR3 length: 15
CDR3 protein: CASSKEWNGDYEQYF
CDR3 DNA: TGTGCCAGCAGCAAAGAATGGAACGGAGACTACGAGCAGTACTTC

J gene: TRBJ2-2
D gene: -
V gene: TRBV18
clone size: many
CDR3 length: 19
CDR3 protein: CASSRKLDSTSYGTGELFF
CDR3 DNA: TGTGCCAGCTCACGGAAACTCGACTCAACGAGTTATGGCACCGGGGAGCTGTTTTTT

J gene: TRBJ1-1
D gene: -
V gene: TRBV18
clone size: many
CDR3 length: 16
CDR3 protein: CASSPDPGRQNTEAFF
CDR3 DNA: TGTGCCAGCTCACCAGACCCCGGACGGCAAAACACTGAAGCTTTCTTT

J gene: TRBJ2-2
D gene: -
V gene: TRBV28
clone size: many
CDR3 length: 15
CDR3 protein: CASSFGSPGTGELFF
CDR3 DNA: TGTGCCAGCAGTTTTGGCTCCCCGGGCACCGGGGAGCTGTTTTTT

J gene: TRBJ2-5
D gene: TRBD2
V gene: TRBV2
clone size: many
CDR3 length: 18
CDR3 protein: CASSLPGGTSGIQETQYF
CDR3 DNA: TGTGCCAGCAGTCTTCCAGGGGGGACTAGCGGAATCCAAGAGACCCAGTACTTC

J gene: TRBJ2-2
D gene: -
V gene: TRBV7-9
clone size: many
CDR3 length: 13
CDR3 protein: CASKKQGYGELFF
CDR3 DNA: TGTGCCAGCAAAAAACAGGGTTACGGGGAGCTGTTTTTT

J gene: TRBJ2-1
D gene: TRBD1
V gene: TRBV19
clone size: many
CDR3 length: 15
CDR3 protein: CASSIRGQGLGEQFF
CDR3 DNA: TGTGCCAGTAGTATCCGGGGACAGGGTTTGGGTGAGCAGTTCTTC

J gene: TRBJ1-3
D gene: -
V gene: TRBV5-5
clone size: -
CDR3 length: 18
CDR3 protein: CASSLGLELRFSGNTIYF
CDR3 DNA: TGTGCCAGCAGCTTGGGGCTGGAGCTCAGATTTTCTGGAAACACCATATATTTT

J gene: TRBJ1-2
D gene: -
V gene: TRBV5-1
clone size: many
CDR3 length: 15
CDR3 protein: CASSFTWRSSYGYTF
CDR3 DNA: TGCGCCAGCAGCTTTACTTGGCGGAGTTCCTATGGCTACACCTTC

J gene: TRBJ2-7
D gene: TRBD1
V gene: TRBV27
clone size: many
CDR3 length: 15
CDR3 protein: CASSRQTTGLHEQYF
CDR3 DNA: TGTGCCAGCAGTCGCCAGACGACAGGGTTACACGAGCAGTACTTC

J gene: TRBJ2-7
D gene: TRBD1
V gene: TRBV15
clone size: many
CDR3 length: 13
CDR3 protein: CATSPRTGYEQYF
CDR3 DNA: TGTGCCACCAGCCCCCGGACAGGGTACGAGCAGTACTTC

J gene: TRBJ2-5
D gene: TRBD2
V gene: TRBV24-1
clone size: -
CDR3 length: 14
CDR3 protein: CATSSGSGGETQYF
CDR3 DNA: TGTGCCACCAGCAGCGGGAGTGGTGGAGAGACCCAGTACTTC

J gene: TRBJ1-1
D gene: -
V gene: TRBV5-1
clone size: many
CDR3 length: 16
CDR3 protein: CASSLAWAGRDTEAFF
CDR3 DNA: TGCGCCAGCAGCTTGGCCTGGGCAGGGCGAGACACTGAAGCTTTCTTT

J gene: TRBJ2-5
D gene: TRBD2
V gene: TRBV30
clone size: many
CDR3 length: 14
CDR3 protein: CAWSNGGAGETQYF
CDR3 DNA: TGTGCCTGGAGTAACGGGGGGGCTGGGGAGACCCAGTACTTC

J gene: TRBJ2-7
D gene: -
V gene: TRBV21-1
clone size: many
CDR3 length: 16
CDR3 protein: CASSKLDGMAPTEQYF
CDR3 DNA: TGTGCCAGCAGCAAACTCGACGGAATGGCGCCTACCGAGCAGTACTTC